Following are 20 T cell receptor beta chains from one sample sequenced in a study of CD4+ T cells in melanoma. The assay was immunoSEQ multiplex PCR, and TCRdb's table has in-frame clones only and misses some. The top ten hold about 1.6% of the sample, which has 120,000 to 150,000 clones, nearly 95% seen once. These TCRs come from a human donor with melanoma.

The chain employs TRBV6-6 and TRBJ1-6, with D tentatively TRBD1 (5 bases). The CDR3 is 15 amino acids. The V gene's germline CDR1 is MNHNY and CDR2 SVGAGI (reference sequence). Trimming removed 6 bases at V and 4 bases at J, with 13 bases between. The CDR3 protein is CASSKGAEYNSPLHF. CDR3 sequence (DNA): TGTGCCAGCAGCAAAGGGGCCGAGTATAATTCACCCCTCCACTTT.

V and J are TRBV25-1 and TRBJ1-4, with D tentatively TRBD1 (5 bases). V lost 1 base, J lost 11 bases, and 20 bases lay in between. Looked up from germline, CDR1 is MGHDK and CDR2 is SYGVNS. This CDR3 has 16 amino acids. CDR3 bases: TGTGCCAGCAGTGAATTCTCGGGGACTTACCTTGGGAAACTGTTTTTT. Translating it yields CASSEFSGTYLGKLFF.

This chain connects TRBV11-3 to TRBJ2-2; D gene uncertain. Germline-derived CDR1 and CDR2 are SGHNT and YENEEA. This CDR3 is built from 13 residues. The V end was cut by 3 bases, the J end by 5 bases, with 7 bases between. The CDR3 DNA reads as TGTGCCAGCAGCTTCGTTGCGACCGGGGAGCTGTTTTTT. Translation: CASSFVATGELFF.

This clone was detected only once. The chain recombines TRBV19 with TRBJ1-2; 9 bases are shared with TRBD1. Germline V gives CDR1 LNHDA, CDR2 SQIVND (reference sequence). The CDR3 spans 12 residues. V shed 8 bases, J shed 7 bases, and the junction held 5 bases outside the gene matches. The CDR3, as DNA: TGTGCCAGTGGGGACAGGGTCATTGGCTACACCTTC. This sequence encodes CASGDRVIGYTF.

In its sample, this clone was seen once. V usage is TRBV10-3 and J usage is TRBJ1-5; 11 bases are a match to TRBD1. CDR3 length: 15 residues. Germline CDR1 ENHRY, CDR2 SYGVKD. Trimming cost V 1 base and J 5 bases; bases outside gene matches: 1. The CDR3, as DNA: TGTGCCATCAGTGAGTGGGGACAGGGGGATCAGCCCCAGCATTTT. This encodes CAISEWGQGDQPQHF.

The chain joins TRBV11-2 to TRBJ1-1, with D uncertain. This CDR3 region has 13 residues. Trimming stripped 8 bases from V and 5 bases from J, with 15 bases between. Germline assignment: CDR1 SGHAT and CDR2 FQNNGV. As DNA, the CDR3 is TGTGCCAGCCATATCGGAGGACGGACTGAAGCTTTCTTT. This translates into CASHIGGRTEAFF. Using reference TRBV11-2 and TRBJ1-1 for the parts outside the CDR3, the full variable domain is EAGVAQSPRYKIIEKRQSVAFWCNPISGHATLYWYQQILGQGPKLLIQFQNNGVVDDSQLPKDRFSAERLKGVDSTLKIQPAKLEDSAVYLCASHIGGRTEAFFGQGTRLTVV.

This clone was observed a few times. This chain links TRBV6-1 with TRBJ1-2, with unresolved D. The V end lost 0 bases, the J end lost 4 bases, and 12 bases lay between the germline ends. The CDR3 runs to 15 residues. CDR1 MNHNS and CDR2 SASEGT come from the germline V gene. The CDR3 coding sequence is TGTGCCAGCAGTGAAGCGTACAGCCGATCCTATGGCTACACCTTC. Protein: CASSEAYSRSYGYTF.

The chain recombines TRBV4-1 with TRBJ2-5; D is uncertain. The germline gives CDR1 MGHRA, CDR2 YSYEKL. There are 15 residues in the CDR3. Trimming shortened V by 1 base and J by 0 bases, and 9 bases separated the two germline ends. The CDR3 loop reads CASSQAASYQETQYF. CDR3 in DNA: TGCGCCAGCAGCCAAGCGGCCTCGTACCAAGAGACCCAGTACTTC.

The V and J genes are TRBV7-2 and TRBJ2-6; possibly TRBD2 for D (5 bases). V dropped 5 bases and J dropped 4 bases, with 15 bases sitting between them. The CDR3 is 16 residues long. Per the germline V gene, CDR1 is SGHTA and CDR2 is FQGNSA. The CDR3 DNA reads as TGTGCCAGCAGCCGCCGGGGAGCGACCGGGGCCAACGTCCTGACTTTC. It is translated as CASSRRGATGANVLTF.

The genes are TRBV7-9 and TRBJ2-5; TRBD2 aligns across 10 bases. With V trimmed by 1 base and J by 5 bases, 4 bases remained unmatched. Per germline, CDR1 SEHNR and CDR2 FQNEAQ (reference sequence). The CDR3 totals 15 residues. The CDR3 bases are TGTGCCAGCAGCTTAGAGGGACTAGCGACGGAGACCCAGTACTTC. Its protein is CASSLEGLATETQYF.

The gene calls are TRBV29-1 and TRBJ2-2, with D tentatively TRBD1 or TRBD2 (5 bases each). The CDR3 sequence is 11 residues long. CDR1 is SQVTM and CDR2 is ANQGSEA in the germline V gene. V was trimmed by 5 bases and J by 7 bases, leaving 8 bases between them. CDR3: CSVQGDGELFF. As DNA, the CDR3 is TGCAGCGTTCAGGGAGACGGGGAGCTGTTTTTT.

This sequence joins TRBV5-1 and TRBJ2-5, with 8 bases fitting TRBD1. The CDR3 runs to 16 residues. Losses at the gene ends were 1 base for V and 4 bases for J; bases not matched to a gene: 9. Germline values: CDR1 SGHRS, CDR2 YFSETQ. DNA for the CDR3: TGCGCCAGCAGCTTGACCCAATCAGGGGGCGCAGAGACCCAGTACTTC. It specifies CASSLTQSGGAETQYF.

The chain carries TRBV5-6 and TRBJ1-5; D is ambiguous. The germline CDR1 and CDR2 sequences are SGHDT and YYEEEE. V lost 4 bases, J lost 0 bases, and 20 bases lay in between. CDR3 size: 18 residues. Here the CDR3 DNA reads TGTGCCAGCAGCCCGGGAGGCGGTGGGAGGGATAGCAATCAGCCCCAGCATTTT. Translated, it gives CASSPGGGGRDSNQPQHF.

V gene TRBV27 combines with J gene TRBJ2-7; D may be TRBD2 (6 bases). Trimming removed 2 bases from V and 1 base from J, with 6 bases in between. CDR1 MNHEY and CDR2 SMNVEV come from the germline V gene (reference sequence). The CDR3 is 13 residues long. The CDR3 sequence: CASSLSGSYEQYF. CDR3 nucleotides: TGTGCCAGCAGTTTAAGCGGGTCCTACGAGCAGTACTTC.

The chain couples TRBV6-5 to TRBJ2-6; no reliable D call. Germline values: CDR1 MNHEY, CDR2 SVGAGI. V gave up 4 bases and J gave up 0 bases, with 7 bases separating them. The length of the CDR3 is 15 residues. The CDR3 DNA is TGTGCCAGCAGTTTTGCAGGCTCTGGGGCCAACGTCCTGACTTTC. It codes for CASSFAGSGANVLTF.

J is TRBJ2-3 and V is TRBV7-9; D gene uncertain. The CDR3 loop spans 15 amino acids. Germline V CDR1 and CDR2: SEHNR, FQNEAQ (reference sequence). Trimming removed 1 base at V and 2 bases at J, with 10 bases between. CDR3 region: CASSLGLGITDTQYF. CDR3 coding DNA: TGTGCCAGCAGCTTAGGTCTGGGAATCACAGATACGCAGTATTTT.

The chain joins TRBV6-1 to TRBJ2-5, with 9 bases aligning to TRBD2. This CDR3 has 17 amino acids. Germline CDR1 is MNHNS and CDR2 is SASEGT. V lost 4 bases to trimming and J lost 1 base; unmatched junction nucleotides: 10. DNA for the CDR3: TGTGCCAGCAGTGCTCAAATTCTAGCGGGGTCCCAAGAGACCCAGTACTTC. Residues: CASSAQILAGSQETQYF.

This rearrangement joins TRBV18 to TRBJ1-1, with 9 bases aligning to TRBD1. The V segment lost 1 base and the J segment 5 bases; nucleotides outside the gene matches: 5. Germline lookup yields CDR1 KGHSH and CDR2 LQKENI. CDR3 length: 15 residues. The chain's CDR3 is CASSPLTGGRTEAFF. The CDR3 region has the DNA TGTGCCAGCTCACCACTTACAGGGGGCAGGACTGAAGCTTTCTTT. The whole variable domain, remainder taken from reference TRBV18 and TRBJ1-1, is NAGVMQNPRHLVRRRGQEARLRCSPMKGHSHVYWYRQLPEEGLKFMVYLQKENIIDESGMPKERFSAEFPKEGPSILRIQQVVRGDSAAYFCASSPLTGGRTEAFFGQGTRLTVV.

This chain joins TRBV30 and TRBJ2-2, with unresolved D. The CDR3 is made up of 14 amino acids. Per germline, CDR1 GTSNPN and CDR2 SVGIG (reference sequence). V lost 0 bases to trimming and J lost 3 bases, with 8 bases between them. The CDR3 here is CAWSVWRDTGELFF. The CDR3 coding sequence is TGTGCCTGGAGTGTATGGAGAGACACCGGGGAGCTGTTTTTT. Based on the CDR3 plus reference TRBV30 and TRBJ2-2, the full variable domain is SQTIHQWPATLVQPVGSPLSLECTVEGTSNPNLYWYRQAAGRGLQLLFYSVGIGQISSEVPQNLSASRPQDRQFILSSKKLLLSDSGFYLCAWSVWRDTGELFFGEGSRLTVL.

This chain links TRBV29-1 with TRBJ1-2, with D unclear. Trimming took off 3 bases at V and 7 bases at J, with 18 bases between the two ends. Germline V gene lookup returns CDR1 SQVTM and CDR2 ANQGSEA. This CDR3 spans 14 amino acids. This CDR3 reads CSVDSGPLILGYTF. The DNA for the CDR3 is TGCAGCGTTGATAGTGGTCCACTCATACTTGGCTACACCTTC.